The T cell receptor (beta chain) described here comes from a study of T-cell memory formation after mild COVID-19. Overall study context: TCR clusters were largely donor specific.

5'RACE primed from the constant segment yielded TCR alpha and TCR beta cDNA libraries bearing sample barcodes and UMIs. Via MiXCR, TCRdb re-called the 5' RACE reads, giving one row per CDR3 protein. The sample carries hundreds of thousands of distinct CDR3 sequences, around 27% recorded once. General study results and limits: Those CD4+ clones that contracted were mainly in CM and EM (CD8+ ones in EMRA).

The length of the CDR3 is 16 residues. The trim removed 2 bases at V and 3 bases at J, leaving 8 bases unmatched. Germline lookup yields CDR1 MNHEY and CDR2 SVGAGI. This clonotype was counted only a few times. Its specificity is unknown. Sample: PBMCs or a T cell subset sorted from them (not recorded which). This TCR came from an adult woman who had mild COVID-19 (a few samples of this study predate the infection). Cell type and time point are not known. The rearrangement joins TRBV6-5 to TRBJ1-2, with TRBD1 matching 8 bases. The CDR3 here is CASSYVSTGGDYGYTF. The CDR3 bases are TGTGCCAGCAGTTACGTCTCCACAGGGGGGGACTATGGCTACACCTTC.